These 7 T cell receptor beta chains were sequenced from one sample in a study of cytomegalovirus exposure and HLA in healthy donors. Researchers ran the PCR with 60 Vbeta and 13 Jbeta primers. Only in-frame clones appear in the TCRdb table, and some are missing; sequencing was by immunoSEQ multiplex PCR. In the table there are a few hundred thousand clones, about four fifths of which are singletons. The sequenced sample consisted of PBMCs. These receptors were obtained from a man aged 25-40 years in good health and CMV-seronegative.

This sequence joins TRBV7-2 and TRBJ2-7; 7 nucleotides line up with TRBD1. With 5 bases clipped from V and 2 bases from J, the junction kept 3 bases outside the gene matches. The CDR3 has 13 residues. CDR1 is SGHTA, CDR2 FQGNSA, per germline. CDR3 in amino acids: CASSRTGAYEQYF. The CDR3 nucleotides read TGTGCCAGCAGCCGGACAGGCGCCTACGAGCAGTACTTC. Supplemented by reference TRBV7-2 and TRBJ2-7, the full variable domain reads GAGVSQSPSNKVTEKGKDVELRCDPISGHTALYWYRQSLGQGLEFLIYFQGNSAPDKSGLPSDRFSAERTGGSVSTLTIQRTQQEDSAVYLCASSRTGAYEQYFGPGTRLTVT.

The chain employs TRBV11-1 and TRBJ2-7, with D tentatively TRBD2 (6 bases). Germline assignment: CDR1 SGHAT and CDR2 FQDESV (reference sequence). The CDR3 spans 15 residues. V was cut by 5 bases and J by 2 bases, with 16 bases left in between. CDR3 in DNA: TGTGCCAGCAGCCCCGCTCCGGGACTCCCCTACGAGCAGTACTTC. Protein product: CASSPAPGLPYEQYF.

The table lists this clone with a count of one. The chain carries TRBV6-5 and TRBJ1-5; D ambiguous. V shed 6 bases and J shed 4 bases, with 16 bases lying between them. Germline V lookup: CDR1 MNHEY, CDR2 SVGAGI. The CDR3 contains 15 residues. CDR3 in DNA: TGTGCCAGCAGCCCGGGGTGGGCGAGGAATCAGCCCCAGCATTTT. Its protein is CASSPGWARNQPQHF.

V usage is TRBV29-1 and J usage is TRBJ2-3, with 13 bases aligning to TRBD2. J gave up 6 bases and V 6 bases, and 6 bases lay outside the gene matches. The CDR3 is 14 residues long. Looked up from germline, CDR1 is SQVTM and CDR2 is ANQGSEA. CDR3 loop: CSVGTSGDFDTQYF. DNA for the CDR3: TGCAGCGTCGGGACTAGCGGGGACTTTGATACGCAGTATTTT.

The V call is TRBV7-8, the J call TRBJ2-5, with D unclear. V gave up 1 base and J gave up 1 base, with 4 bases separating them. The CDR3 is made up of 13 amino acids. The germline V gene encodes CDR1 SGHVS and CDR2 FQNEAQ. CDR3 amino acids: CASSLDGQETQYF. The CDR3 DNA reads TGTGCCAGCAGCTTAGACGGCCAAGAGACCCAGTACTTC.

This clone was counted once. The chain carries TRBV6-6 and TRBJ1-2; 8 bases align to TRBD1. The CDR3 contains 16 residues. CDR1 MNHNY and CDR2 SVGAGI come from the germline V gene (reference sequence). V lost 6 bases, J lost 2 bases, and 11 bases stayed unmatched. In nucleotides, the CDR3 is TGTGCCAGCAGCCCGGACAGGGTCTTTGTCAACTATGGCTACACCTTC. It codes for CASSPDRVFVNYGYTF.

The chain links TRBV28 to TRBJ2-2; a possible D gene is TRBD2 (6 bases). V was pared by 6 bases and J by 4 bases, with 18 bases between. Germline CDR1 reads MDHEN; CDR2 reads SYDVKM. This CDR3 is built from 16 residues. CDR3 DNA: TGTGCCAGCAGCGAGGCAGGTGGGCGGGGCACCGGGGAGCTGTTTTTT. Translating it yields CASSEAGGRGTGELFF.